Listed below are T cell receptor beta chains from one sample, sequenced in a study of tumor and adjacent non-tumor tissue in lung cancer. Via MiXCR, TCRdb re-called the multiplex PCR reads, giving one row per CDR3 protein. This sample has about 86,000 distinct CDR3 sequences, with roughly three quarters found just once. The sample consisted of distant non-tumor lung tissue. Every receptor here comes from a woman aged 45-60 years with non-small cell lung cancer. CDR3s include the opening cysteine and the closing phenylalanine or tryptophan. Each record gives: J gene, clone size, V gene, D gene, CDR3 DNA, CDR3 protein. D genes are given only for firm matches. Expanded clones get a size class; other rows say once, few or many, or leave the size out.

TRBJ2-5 | . | TRBV4-1 | . | TGCGCCAGCAGTCAAGAGGGCGCCGGAAACCAAGAGACCCGGTACTTC | CASSQEGAGNQETRYF
TRBJ2-2 | . | TRBV5-1 | . | TGCTCCAGCAGCTTGGATACGAACACCGGGAAGCTGTTTTTT | CSSSLDTNTGKLFF
TRBJ2-2 | . | TRBV7-9 | . | TGTGCCAGCACTTTAAATCCCAACACCGGGGTGCTGTTTTTT | CASTLNPNTGVLFF
TRBJ2-3 | . | TRBV30 | . | TGTGCCTGGAGTATCGGGGATCGTACAGATACGCATTATTTT | CAWSIGDRTDTHYF
TRBJ2-2 | . | TRBV7-3 | TRBD2 | TGTGCCAGCAGCTTTGGTCTAGCGGGAGTTAGGACCGGGGAGCTGTTTTTT | CASSFGLAGVRTGELFF
TRBJ2-1 | . | TRBV12-3/TRBV12-4 | TRBD2 | TGTGTCAGCAGTCCCCCGGGACTAGCGGGTGAGCAGTTCTTC | CVSSPPGLAGEQFF
TRBJ1-1 | . | TRBV4-1 | . | TGCGCCAGCAACCAAGATCAATCGAACACTGAAGCTTTCTTT | CASNQDQSNTEAFF
TRBJ2-1 | . | TRBV6-2/TRBV6-3 | TRBD2 | TGTGTCAGCTCCCCGGGGGGGGCGGGGTTGCACAATAAGCAGTTCTTC | CVSSPGGAGLHNKQFF
TRBJ2-1 | . | TRBV4-1 | TRBD2 | TGCGTCAGCAGCCAAGATTTGGCTAGCGGGAGCACCTACAATAAGCAGTTCTTC | CVSSQDLASGSTYNKQFF
TRBJ2-1 | many | TRBV4-1 | . | TGCGCCAGCAGCCAAGGACACCTTGTGACCTACAATGAGCAGTTCTTC | CASSQGHLVTYNEQFF
TRBJ2-3 | . | TRBV5-1 | . | TGCGCCAGCAGCTCGGCGGGCCCTAGCATAGATACGCAGTATTTT | CASSSAGPSIDTQYF
TRBJ2-5 | few | TRBV12-3/TRBV12-4 | TRBD2 | TGTGCCAGCAGTTTACGGGAGGGAAACCAAGAGACCCAGTACTTC | CASSLREGNQETQYF
TRBJ2-3 | . | TRBV11-3 | TRBD2 | TGTGCCTCCAGCTTAGGACTAGCGGGAGCAGGGGACACAGATACGCAGTATTTT | CASSLGLAGAGDTDTQYF
TRBJ1-1 | . | TRBV14 | . | TGTGCAAGCAGCCTTCTGGACAAGCCGAACATCGAAGCTTTCTTT | CASSLLDKPNIEAFF
TRBJ2-2 | . | TRBV24-1 | . | TGTGGCACCAGTGATTTCCGATCGGCGGGAAGGAACACCGGGGAGCTGTTTTTT | CGTSDFRSAGRNTGELFF